This T cell receptor beta chain was sequenced in a study of blood T cell repertoires in COVID-19. Study-wide context: The origin of the acute and convalescent COVID-19 samples was the United States, Italy and Spain. The analysed material was cDNA or gDNA that came from T cells, B-cell-depleted T cells, or PBMCs.

Trimming cost V 4 bases and J 2 bases; bases outside gene matches: 2. Germline V gives CDR1 SGHDT, CDR2 YYEEEE. This CDR3 is 13 amino acids long. Original processing notes: Quantification of nucleated cells was approximated via reference gene primer amplification. Clones were sequenced by immunoSEQ multiplex PCR, and TCRdb holds only the in-frame ones, with some missing. The V and J calls and clone size are taken from that table; D and trimming were inferred from the DNA. The sample consists of around 68,000 clones, about 88% of them appearing once. The sample consisted of peripheral blood. The receptor's source is a man in his fifties with active COVID-19. The chain carries TRBV5-6 and TRBJ1-1, with 7 bases that match TRBD1. The CDR3 DNA follows: TGTGCCAGCAGCGGGACAGAAAACACTGAAGCTTTCTTT. Encoded protein: CASSGTENTEAFF.